What follows are 22 T cell receptor beta chains derived from one specimen sequenced in a study of cytomegalovirus exposure and HLA in healthy donors. Primers: 60 Vbeta forward and 13 Jbeta reverse. Sequencing was performed with immunoSEQ multiplex PCR; in TCRdb, only in-frame clones are kept and a portion is missing. The table shows fewer than 20,000 clones, with 84% occurring only once. Sequences were obtained from PBMCs. The receptor set was obtained from a human donor in good health.

V is TRBV14 and J is TRBJ1-1; the match to TRBD1 covers 7 bases. With 3 bases clipped from V and 11 bases from J, the junction kept 12 bases outside the gene matches. Per germline, CDR1 SGHDN and CDR2 FVKESK. This CDR3 has 14 amino acids. The CDR3 DNA follows: TGTGCCAGCAGCCATGGACAGGTTCTGGTTGAGGCTTTCTTT. Its translation is CASSHGQVLVEAFF.

The chain has TRBV19 and TRBJ1-5; no reliable D call. The CDR3 is 12 residues long. The V end lost 7 bases, the J end lost 2 bases, and 6 bases lay between the germline ends. CDR1 is LNHDA, CDR2 SQIVND, per germline (reference sequence). The CDR3 DNA follows: TGTGCCAGTACCCCGGGCAATCAGCCCCAGCATTTT. Its protein is CASTPGNQPQHF.

In its sample, this clone was seen once. The CDR3 coding sequence is TGTGCCAGCCAACTTTCCTACGAGCAGTACTTC. Translating gives CASQLSYEQYF. This chain links TRBV2 with TRBJ2-7; D remains unclear. There are 11 residues in the CDR3. Germline V gene lookup returns CDR1 SNHLY and CDR2 FYNNEI. Trimming pared 8 bases from V and 1 base from J, leaving 6 bases between.

V gene TRBV7-8 combines with J gene TRBJ2-1, with 11 bases aligning to TRBD2. Looked up from germline, CDR1 is SGHVS and CDR2 is FQNEAQ. The CDR3 covers 13 residues. Losses at the gene ends were 3 bases for V and 10 bases for J; bases not matched to a gene: 2. CDR3 sequence reads: CASSFSGRAEQFF. The CDR3 DNA reads TGTGCCAGCAGCTTTAGCGGGAGGGCGGAGCAGTTCTTC.

The CDR3 sequence is CASSLFRQANSPLHF. The CDR3 DNA sequence: TGTGCCAGCAGCTTATTTCGCCAGGCCAATTCACCCCTCCACTTT. This chain connects TRBV11-1 to TRBJ1-6; D not certain. This CDR3 spans 15 amino acids. Germline CDR1 SGHAT, CDR2 FQDESV (reference sequence). V lost 2 bases, J lost 7 bases, and 12 bases lay in between.

The rearrangement uses TRBV5-4 and TRBJ2-2; possible D gene TRBD2, 7 bases. With 4 bases removed from V and 7 bases from J, the gap between germline ends came to 20 bases. In germline, CDR1 is SGHNT, CDR2 YYREEE (reference sequence). The CDR3 has 16 residues. CDR3 coding DNA: TGTGCCAGCAGCCCGATCAAGGGGGAGGGTTACGGGGAGCTGTTTTTT. It translates to CASSPIKGEGYGELFF.

The chain combines TRBV7-2 with TRBJ1-1; 9 bases line up with TRBD1. The junction had 8 bases not matched to a gene; V was cut back by 5 bases and J by 4 bases. The V gene's germline CDR1 is SGHTA and CDR2 FQGNSA. The CDR3 totals 15 residues. Here the CDR3 reads CASSPFDRGITEAFF. CDR3 DNA sequence: TGTGCCAGCAGCCCGTTTGACAGGGGGATCACTGAAGCTTTCTTT.

This sequence joins TRBV12-5 and TRBJ1-4; 9 nucleotides align to TRBD1. In germline, CDR1 is LGHNT, CDR2 FRNRAP. The CDR3 is made up of 16 amino acids. J was trimmed by 5 bases and V by 1 base; bases with no gene match: 5. This CDR3 is CASGLGLTGGNEKLFF. The CDR3 DNA reads TGTGCTAGTGGTTTGGGATTGACAGGGGGAAATGAAAAACTGTTTTTT.

The rearrangement joins TRBV27 to TRBJ1-4, with a tentative D call TRBD1 (5 bases). The germline gives CDR1 MNHEY, CDR2 SMNVEV (reference sequence). The CDR3 is 14 amino acids. V was trimmed by 6 bases and J by 8 bases, leaving 16 bases between them. CDR3 in DNA: TGTGCCAGCAGGCCCCAGGGTAATGAAGAAAAACTGTTTTTT. It yields the protein CASRPQGNEEKLFF.

This sequence joins TRBV6-5 and TRBJ2-1; maybe TRBD1 (5 bases). V gave up 0 bases and J gave up 7 bases, with 10 bases separating them. The germline V gene has CDR1 MNHEY and CDR2 SVGAGI. This CDR3 has 14 amino acids. The CDR3 region is CASSYSGRGNEQFF. The CDR3 DNA reads TGTGCCAGCAGTTACTCTGGAAGGGGTAATGAGCAGTTCTTC.

CDR3 sequence: CASRRDRGNTEAFF. The DNA for the CDR3 is TGTGCCAGCAGAAGGGACAGGGGAAACACTGAAGCTTTCTTT. This chain joins TRBV6-5 and TRBJ1-1, with TRBD1 matching over 10 bases. This CDR3 has 14 residues. The V and J ends lost 6 bases and 2 bases, in that order; junction bases with no gene match: 3. Germline-derived CDR1 and CDR2 are MNHEY and SVGAGI.

This chain connects TRBV4-3 to TRBJ1-2; 9 bases map to TRBD1. V gave up 4 bases and J gave up 8 bases; unmatched junction bases: 11. CDR3 length: 15 residues. CDR1 and CDR2 from the germline V gene are LGHNA and YSLEER. The CDR3 sequence: CASSPGTGKRLGYTF. In nucleotides, the CDR3 is TGCGCCAGCAGCCCCGGGACAGGGAAGCGTCTGGGCTACACCTTC.

This chain uses TRBV5-4 with TRBJ2-7; D perhaps matches TRBD1 (6 bases). Per germline, CDR1 SGHNT and CDR2 YYREEE (reference sequence). This CDR3 contains 14 residues. Trimming pared 5 bases from V and 2 bases from J, leaving 14 bases between. The CDR3 sequence: CASSQGWAPYEQYF. The CDR3 nucleotides are TGTGCCAGCAGTCAGGGGTGGGCCCCCTACGAGCAGTACTTC.

This chain joins TRBV18 and TRBJ2-7; 8 bases map to TRBD1. This CDR3 has 14 residues. Germline CDR1 reads KGHSH; CDR2 reads LQKENI. V shed 2 bases, J shed 7 bases, and the junction held 7 bases outside the gene matches. The CDR3 DNA follows: TGTGCCAGCTCACCAGGGACAGGAGGAGGAGAGCAGTACTTC. Translated: CASSPGTGGGEQYF.

This rearrangement joins TRBV11-2 to TRBJ2-7, with 12 bases matching TRBD1. This CDR3 is 17 amino acids long. V lost 5 bases, J lost 4 bases, and 12 bases stayed unmatched. CDR1 SGHAT and CDR2 FQNNGV come from the germline V gene. This CDR3 is CASSQGLGQGASYEQYF. The DNA of the CDR3 is TGTGCCAGCAGCCAAGGGTTGGGACAGGGGGCCTCATACGAGCAGTACTTC.

The V call is TRBV4-1, the J call TRBJ2-2; possibly TRBD1 for D (5 bases). Trimming pared 0 bases from V and 8 bases from J, leaving 13 bases between. Germline values: CDR1 MGHRA, CDR2 YSYEKL. The CDR3 is 15 amino acids. The CDR3 nucleotides read TGCGCCAGCAGCCAAGAAGGGGCTGACCCAGGGGAGCTGTTTTTT. This translates into CASSQEGADPGELFF.

The J gene is TRBJ1-5, the V gene TRBV5-1, with 8 bases aligning to TRBD1. The V gene's germline CDR1 is SGHRS and CDR2 YFSETQ. This CDR3 is 15 amino acids long. The ends lost 1 base at V and 6 bases at J; junction bases unmatched: 6. DNA for the CDR3: TGCGCCAGCAGCTTGACCACAGGGGGAGGTCAGCCCCAGCATTTT. Translation gives CASSLTTGGGQPQHF. Drawing the rest from reference TRBV5-1 and TRBJ1-5, the complete variable domain is KAGVTQTPRYLIKTRGQQVTLSCSPISGHRSVSWYQQTPGQGLQFLFEYFSETQRNKGNFPGRFSGRQFSNSRSEMNVSTLELGDSALYLCASSLTTGGGQPQHFGDGTRLSIL.

The V and J genes are TRBV4-3 and TRBJ1-4; no definite D call. The CDR3 spans 15 residues. V lost 2 bases to trimming and J lost 1 base, with 8 bases between them. The germline CDR1 and CDR2 sequences are LGHNA and YSLEER. As DNA, the CDR3 is TGCGCCAGCAGCCAAATAACCGGAACTAATGAAAAACTGTTTTTT. Residues: CASSQITGTNEKLFF.

The CDR3 DNA is TGTGCCAGTAGTATAGTAGGAGGACAGGGGTATTCACCCCTCCACTTT. It is translated as CASSIVGGQGYSPLHF. The chain recombines TRBV19 with TRBJ1-6; the match to TRBD1 covers 9 bases. The length of the CDR3 is 16 residues. V was clipped by 1 base and J by 8 bases; unmatched bases: 6. Germline CDR1 LNHDA, CDR2 SQIVND (reference sequence).

The rearrangement uses TRBV14 and TRBJ2-1; D is possibly TRBD1 (5 bases). The CDR3 is 15 amino acids. Trimming took 4 bases from V and 6 from J, leaving 16 bases between them. Germline V lookup: CDR1 SGHDN, CDR2 FVKESK. CDR3 bases: TGTGCCAGCAGCCCCAAGGTCAGGGCCTTCAATGAGCAGTTCTTC. This encodes CASSPKVRAFNEQFF.

The CDR3 nucleotides read TGCAGCGCAACACAGGGGAAGGGCACAGATACGCAGTATTTT. As protein: CSATQGKGTDTQYF. The chain is built from TRBV29-1 and TRBJ2-3; TRBD1 matches 7 bases. V lost 7 bases and J lost 1; bases outside the gene matches: 8. The V gene's germline CDR1 is SQVTM and CDR2 ANQGSEA. The CDR3 has 14 residues.

The count of this clone is one. The J gene is TRBJ1-2, the V gene TRBV7-9; weak D call: TRBD1 (6 bases). CDR3 size: 12 residues. V was clipped by 8 bases and J by 4 bases, with 11 bases between them. Germline CDR1 is SEHNR and CDR2 is FQNEAQ (reference sequence). The CDR3 DNA reads as TGTGCCAGCGGGACATCCATCTATGGCTACACCTTC. It is translated as CASGTSIYGYTF.